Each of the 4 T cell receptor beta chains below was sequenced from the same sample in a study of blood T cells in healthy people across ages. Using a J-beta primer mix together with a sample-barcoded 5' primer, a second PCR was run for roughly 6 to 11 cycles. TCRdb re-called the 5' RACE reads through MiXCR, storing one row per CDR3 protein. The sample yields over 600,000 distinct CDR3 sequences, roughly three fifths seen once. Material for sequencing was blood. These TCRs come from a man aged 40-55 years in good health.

This CDR3 is CASMGFVQETQYF. CDR3 nucleotides: TGTGCCAGCATGGGGTTTGTCCAAGAGACCCAGTACTTC. This chain links TRBV6-1 with TRBJ2-4; D not resolved. The J call is doubtful: the DNA matches TRBJ2-5 better. The CDR3 extends over 13 amino acids. CDR1 and CDR2 (germline): MNHNS, SASEGT.

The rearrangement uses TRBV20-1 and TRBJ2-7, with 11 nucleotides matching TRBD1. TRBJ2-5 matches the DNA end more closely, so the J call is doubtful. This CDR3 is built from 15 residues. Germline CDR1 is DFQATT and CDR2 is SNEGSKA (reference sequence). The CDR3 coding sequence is TGCAGTGCTCGAAGCGGACAGGGGGCGCGCGAGACCCAGTACTTC. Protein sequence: CSARSGQGARETQYF.

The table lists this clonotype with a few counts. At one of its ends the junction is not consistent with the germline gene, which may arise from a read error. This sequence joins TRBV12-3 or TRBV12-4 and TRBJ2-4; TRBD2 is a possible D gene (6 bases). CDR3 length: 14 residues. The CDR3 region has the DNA TGTGCCAGCAGTTTACCGGGAGATTCGGACATTCGGTACTTC. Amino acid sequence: CASSLPGDSDIRYF.

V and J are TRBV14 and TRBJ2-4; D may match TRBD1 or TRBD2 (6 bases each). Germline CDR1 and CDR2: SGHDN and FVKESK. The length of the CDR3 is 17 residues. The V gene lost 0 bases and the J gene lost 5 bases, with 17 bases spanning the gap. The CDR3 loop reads CASSQDLSPRGQNIQYF. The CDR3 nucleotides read TGTGCCAGCAGCCAAGATCTTAGCCCACGGGGGCAAAACATTCAGTACTTC.